This TCR beta chain was documented in a study of glioma-infiltrating T cells (dated by TCRdb to 2016 to 2018). The study in broad terms: The study sequenced TCR alpha- and beta-chain repertoires from glioma tissue, from non-neoplastic brain tissue and from matched peripheral blood mononuclear cells. Each tissue-infiltrating repertoire was compared with the same patient's peripheral blood repertoire to measure divergence between tissue and blood T-cell populations. The paired cohort comprised three low-grade glioma patients, about eight primary glioblastoma patients and three non-glioma patients contributing non-neoplastic brain tissue. What the research found in general, with its limitations: Group comparisons rested on small numbers: three non-neoplastic, three low-grade glioma and fewer than 10 glioblastoma patients. Very few CDR3 sequences were shared between tissue and blood, attributed to high CDR3 diversity and limited sampling. In non-neoplastic patients, VJ-independent divergence between tissue and blood fell below expectation, whereas in all gliomas, and especially in low-grade gliomas, the divergence rose above expectation.

For this clonotype: Its binding antigen is unknown. A much larger clone is a single base away; this may be a read error.

The iRepertoire nested amplicon-rescue multiplex PCR (arm-PCR) platform was used to amplify TCR alpha and beta CDR3 regions from RNA. The input for one-step reverse transcription and amplification was roughly 90-450 ng of either tissue mRNA or PBMC total RNA. After bead purification, a secondary multiplex PCR added Illumina adapters, and libraries were gel-purified between 200 and 400 bp. Libraries carried internal 6-nucleotide barcodes used for demultiplexing. Libraries were sequenced on an Illumina MiSeq with 2x220 or 2x250 nucleotide paired-end reads. Per the source publication's procedure: Paired reads were merged using FLASH 1.2.11 and were aligned to the GRCh37 human genome using BWA-MEM, after which TRA and TRB reads were extracted. For V and J assignment, an IMGT-derived reference of cassette sequences and CDR3 motifs that included pseudogenes was used. Reads were translated in three frames, and productive CDR3s were defined by a C…FGXG motif without stop codons. Clonotypes were defined as unique combinations of V-J cassette pair and CDR3 amino acid sequence. Reads were filtered by Hamming distance, thresholded by each sample's sequence error rate in mapped regions. Using fastp trimming at Q25 and MiXCR clonotype assembly, TCRdb reanalyzed the public sequencing data and kept in-frame beta chains. Each entry merges the rows of one CDR3 protein and shows their most common DNA and genes. Clone size and V and J calls follow TCRdb, not the original study. Present in this sample are some 160,000 distinct CDR3 sequences, approximately 40% of which were seen just once. Of the sample, roughly 5.4% is held by the ten largest clones.

The CDR3 numbers 15 residues from cysteine through phenylalanine. The DNA shown is the 45-base CDR3, in frame from base 1. CDR1 is given as DFQATT and CDR2 as SNEGSKA, both from the germline V gene (reference sequence). The germline ends are 17 bases apart after V is trimmed by 0 bases and J by 6 bases. This receptor was obtained from a human donor with low-grade glioma or glioblastoma, undergoing nonglioma brain surgery, or in good health (not recorded which). Recombination joined TRBV20-1 with TRBJ1-1, and possibly TRBD1, on 6 matching bases. The material sequenced was glioma tissue, nonneoplastic brain tissue, or PBMCs (not recorded which). The bases read TGCAGTGCTAGAGATCTGAGGGGGTTCGACGCTGAAGCTTTCTTT. This yields the protein CSARDLRGFDAEAFF.